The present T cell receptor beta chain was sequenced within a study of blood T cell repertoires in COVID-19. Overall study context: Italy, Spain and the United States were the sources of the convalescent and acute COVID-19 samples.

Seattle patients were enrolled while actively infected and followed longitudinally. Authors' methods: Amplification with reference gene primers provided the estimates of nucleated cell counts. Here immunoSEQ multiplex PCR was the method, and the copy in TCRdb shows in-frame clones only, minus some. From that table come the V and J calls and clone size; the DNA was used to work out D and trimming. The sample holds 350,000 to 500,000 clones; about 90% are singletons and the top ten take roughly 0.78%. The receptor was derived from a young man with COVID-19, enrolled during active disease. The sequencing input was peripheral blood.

The DNA for the CDR3 is TGCAGTGCTAGTGCGGCGCGGGGGTACCAAGAGACCCAGTACTTC. It codes for CSASAARGYQETQYF. The chain recombines TRBV20-1 with TRBJ2-5, with 7 bases fitting TRBD2. The germline V gene encodes CDR1 DFQATT and CDR2 SNEGSKA (reference sequence). The ends lost 3 bases at V and 0 bases at J; junction bases unmatched: 7. This CDR3 spans 15 amino acids.